Listed here are 21 T cell receptor beta chains from one sample, sequenced in a study of regulatory T cells in long-lasting Graves disease. As to time point: newly diagnosed GD, antithyroid drugs for less than 3 months. Generation of the TCR library employed RNA extracted from PBMCs. Library construction for TCR beta used iRepertoire HTBI primers and Arm-PCR of CDR3 regions. In TCRdb, the multiplex PCR reads were re-called with MiXCR into one record per CDR3 protein. Of roughly 420,000 distinct CDR3 sequences in the sample, 15% to 17% were seen once. The sample was peripheral blood mononuclear cells (PBMCs), taken at new diagnosis, from a patient treated with antithyroid drugs. Receptors were obtained from a female donor with Graves disease.

This clonotype was seen repeatedly, ten times or more. The V gene is TRBV6-2 or TRBV6-3, the J gene TRBJ2-3, with a weak D call TRBD1 (5 bases). Per germline, CDR1 MNHEY and CDR2 SVGEGT. The CDR3 length is 13 residues. The V and J ends lost 8 bases and 6 bases respectively, with 15 bases between them. CDR3 sequence: CASSTPGHDTQYF. CDR3 coding DNA: TGTGCCAGCTCGACCCCAGGGCATGATACGCAGTATTTT.

The V and J genes are TRBV20-1 and TRBJ1-3; 12 bases align to TRBD1. The trim removed 7 bases at V and 7 bases at J, leaving 11 bases unmatched. The germline gives CDR1 DFQATT, CDR2 SNEGSKA (reference sequence). The CDR3 has 15 amino acids. The CDR3 DNA is TGCAGTGTTAAGCGGCCGGGACAGGGGGCCAACACCATATATTTT. Its translation is CSVKRPGQGANTIYF.

This clonotype was detected only a few times. The rearrangement uses TRBV19 and TRBJ2-6, with D perhaps TRBD2 (5 bases). The CDR3 has 16 amino acids. V shed 6 bases and J shed 0 bases, with 12 bases lying between them. Germline V gives CDR1 LNHDA, CDR2 SQIVND (reference sequence). The CDR3 coding sequence is TGTGCCAGTAGAGGACCGGGGAACTCTGGGGCCAACGTCCTGACTTTC. This gives the protein CASRGPGNSGANVLTF.

This clonotype was detected ten times or more. V and J are TRBV28 and TRBJ2-5, with D perhaps matching TRBD1 (6 bases). CDR1 and CDR2 (germline): MDHEN, SYDVKM. CDR3 length: 15 amino acids. V lost 3 bases and J lost 3, with 14 bases in between. In DNA form, the CDR3 reads TGTGCCAGCAGTTTTAACAGGGTGTTCGAAGAGACCCAGTACTTC. Amino acid sequence: CASSFNRVFEETQYF.

In the case of this clonotype: This may stem from a read error, because a much larger clone lies one nucleotide away. The CDR3 carries no conserved terminal phenylalanine or tryptophan, so it likely arises from a read error. V and J are TRBV28 and TRBJ1-2, with D uncertain. The ends were cut back, 1 base at V and 2 bases at J, with 8 bases in the middle. CDR1 is MDHEN, CDR2 SYDVKM, per germline. This CDR3 is built from 14 residues. CDR3 amino acids: CASSLLGGNYGYTS. The CDR3 DNA sequence: TGTGCCAGCAGTTTATTGGGAGGGAACTATGGCTACACCTCC.

This clonotype was detected ten times or more. The genes are TRBV11-2 and TRBJ2-4; tentative D call: TRBD2 (5 bases). In germline, CDR1 is SGHAT, CDR2 FQNNGV. Trimming removed 8 bases from V and 5 bases from J, with 10 bases in between. This CDR3 region has 12 residues. The CDR3 loop reads CASQPRENIQYF. The DNA of the CDR3 is TGTGCCAGCCAACCGAGGGAAAACATTCAGTACTTC.

This clonotype was counted between two and nine times. The J gene is TRBJ2-4, the V gene TRBV6-1, with 11 bases fitting TRBD2. CDR1 and CDR2 (germline): MNHNS, SASEGT. With 7 bases clipped from V and 7 bases from J, the junction kept 3 bases outside the gene matches. The CDR3 extends over 13 amino acids. DNA for the CDR3: TGTGCCAGCACCACTAGCGGGGGCAACATTCAGTACTTC. Translation: CASTTSGGNIQYF.

This clonotype was observed many times. This sequence joins TRBV11-2 and TRBJ1-2, with 7 bases that match TRBD1. From germline, CDR1 is SGHAT and CDR2 FQNNGV. Trimming took 4 bases from V and 4 from J; bases not matched to a gene: 15. The CDR3 is made up of 17 amino acids. CDR3 DNA: TGTGCCAGCAGCTGCATCCGCAGGGGGTGTTTGTTCTATGGCTACACCTTC. Translated, it gives CASSCIRRGCLFYGYTF.

V gene TRBV3-1 combines with J gene TRBJ2-1; D might be TRBD2 (6 bases). CDR1 is LGHDT, CDR2 YNNKEL, per germline (reference sequence). Trimming removed 2 bases at V and 2 bases at J, with 10 bases between. The CDR3 has 15 residues. CDR3 DNA sequence: TGTGCCAGCAGCCAATTGTGGGGGGCCTACAATGAGCAGTTCTTC. Its translation is CASSQLWGAYNEQFF.

Only a few counts were recorded for this clonotype. The rearrangement uses TRBV6-5 and TRBJ2-7; D ambiguous. This CDR3 has 11 residues. The ends were cut back, 4 bases at V and 9 bases at J, with 10 bases in the middle. Germline V gives CDR1 MNHEY, CDR2 SVGAGI. The CDR3 DNA reads TGTGCCAGCAGTTCCCATATCGGGCAGTACTTC. Translating it yields CASSSHIGQYF.

This clonotype was seen many times. The chain employs TRBV27 and TRBJ2-1, with 8 bases aligning to TRBD1. Per germline, CDR1 MNHEY and CDR2 SMNVEV (reference sequence). The length of the CDR3 is 21 residues. The J segment lost 1 base and the V segment lost 3 bases, leaving 20 bases of the junction unmatched. CDR3 sequence reads: CASSFLALIRDRGGSYNEQFF. CDR3 bases: TGTGCCAGCAGTTTTTTAGCCTTAATACGCGACAGGGGAGGTTCCTACAATGAGCAGTTCTTC.

There are many counts of this clonotype. The V and J genes are TRBV6-5 and TRBJ2-1; a possible D gene is TRBD2 (5 bases). The V and J ends lost 1 base and 7 bases respectively, with 11 bases between them. The CDR3 is made up of 14 amino acids. CDR1 and CDR2 (germline): MNHEY, SVGAGI. The CDR3 DNA reads as TGTGCCAGCAGTTACTATGGGAGAAAAAATGAGCAGTTCTTC. It encodes CASSYYGRKNEQFF.

This clonotype came up a few times. The V gene is TRBV19, the J gene TRBJ1-5; a possible D gene is TRBD1 (5 bases). The germline V gene has CDR1 LNHDA and CDR2 SQIVND (reference sequence). The CDR3 covers 14 residues. Trimming shortened V by 4 bases and J by 4 bases, and 11 bases separated the two germline ends. DNA of the CDR3: TGTGCCAGTAGTACTCGGGACCTGAATCAGCCCCAGCATTTT. It specifies CASSTRDLNQPQHF.

This chain uses TRBV6-2 or TRBV6-3 with TRBJ2-7, with 11 bases matching TRBD2. The junction had 3 bases not matched to a gene; V was cut back by 8 bases and J by 3 bases. Germline CDR1 reads MNHEY; CDR2 reads SVGEGT. The CDR3 sequence is 13 residues long. CDR3 sequence (DNA): TGTGCCAGCGCCGGGACTAGCGGCTACGAGCAGTACTTC. This gives the protein CASAGTSGYEQYF.

Note on this clonotype: The CDR3 does not close with the conserved phenylalanine or tryptophan, likely indicating a read error. The chain recombines TRBV4-3 with TRBJ2-2, with 8 bases fitting TRBD2. This CDR3 has 16 residues. The junction had 8 bases not matched to a gene; V was cut back by 2 bases and J by 6 bases. The germline CDR1 and CDR2 sequences are LGHNA and YSLEER. CDR3 nucleotide sequence: TGCGCCAGCAGCCAAATCGGGCGCGGGGGGTCCGGGGAGCTGTTTTCT. Protein sequence: CASSQIGRGGSGELFS.

This clonotype appeared many times. This chain links TRBV28 with TRBJ2-1; D tentatively reads TRBD1 or TRBD2 (6 bases each). From germline, CDR1 is MDHEN and CDR2 SYDVKM. The germline V and J ends were trimmed by 7 bases and 3 bases, with 22 bases remaining between them. This CDR3 has 17 residues. CDR3 amino acids: CASTQALRDKYYNEQFF. Written as DNA, the CDR3 is TGTGCCAGCACACAAGCGCTGCGGGACAAATACTACAATGAGCAGTTCTTC.

V gene TRBV4-2 combines with J gene TRBJ2-7; D call uncertain. The CDR3 totals 15 residues. The V end was cut by 4 bases, the J end by 2 bases, with 15 bases between. Germline V lookup: CDR1 LGHNA, CDR2 YNFKEQ. The CDR3 reads CASSLQYQLTYEQYF. In DNA form, the CDR3 reads TGTGCCAGCAGCCTACAGTATCAACTAACCTACGAGCAGTACTTC.

This clonotype showed up many times. The chain has TRBV28 and TRBJ2-1; D is unclear. V gave up 4 bases and J gave up 1 base, with 11 bases separating them. Germline-derived CDR1 and CDR2 are MDHEN and SYDVKM. The CDR3 length is 15 residues. In nucleotides, the CDR3 is TGTGCCAGCAGTTCGATGATACTTTCCTACAATGAGCAGTTCTTC. Amino acids: CASSSMILSYNEQFF.

As regards this clonotype: A clone one base away is much larger, so this may be a read error. The chain is built from TRBV5-1 and TRBJ1-2, with D possibly matching TRBD1 (5 bases). This CDR3 is built from 15 residues. V gave up 5 bases and J gave up 3 bases, with 17 bases separating them. Germline V CDR1 and CDR2: SGHRS, YFSETQ. Here the CDR3 DNA reads TGCGCCAGCAGTCCGACGGGGCTCGTCGACTATGGCTACACCTTC. Its protein is CASSPTGLVDYGYTF. Combining the CDR3 with reference TRBV5-1 and TRBJ1-2 gives the whole variable domain KAGVTQTPRYLIKTRGQQVTLSCSPISGHRSVSWYQQTPGQGLQFLFEYFSETQRNKGNFPGRFSGRQFSNSRSEMNVSTLELGDSALYLCASSPTGLVDYGYTFGSGTRLTVV.

A note on this clonotype: A much more abundant neighbour one base away suggests this may be a read error. The rearrangement uses TRBV5-1 and TRBJ2-1, with TRBD1 matching over 9 bases. Trimming removed 4 bases from V and 10 bases from J; junction bases left unmatched: 15. CDR3 length equals 16 residues. Looked up from germline, CDR1 is SGHRS and CDR2 is YFSETQ. DNA of the CDR3: TGCGCCAGCAGCGGGACAGGGCCGGGAGTCCCCTACGAGCAGTTCTTC. Its translation is CASSGTGPGVPYEQFF.

The rearrangement uses TRBV6-1 and TRBJ1-5; 10 bases agree with TRBD1. Per the germline V gene, CDR1 is MNHNS and CDR2 is SASEGT. The CDR3 is 16 amino acids. The trim removed 8 bases at V and 1 base at J, leaving 8 bases unmatched. In DNA form, the CDR3 reads TGTGCCAGCGGTGTTCCGGGACAGGGGAGCAATCAGCCCCAGCATTTT. This gives the protein CASGVPGQGSNQPQHF.